The TCR beta chain under discussion was sequenced for a study of blood T cell repertoires in COVID-19. About the study: COVID-19 samples collected from the United States, Italy and Spain covered acute and convalescent phases. From T cells, B-cell-depleted T cells, or PBMCs came the material, which was cDNA or gDNA.

This clone was observed a few times. In the original analysis: The assay estimated nucleated cells by amplifying reference gene primers. Sequenced by immunoSEQ multiplex PCR; TCRdb stores in-frame clones only, minus some. The V and J calls and the clone size are those of that table, but D and trimming were determined from the DNA. The sample consists of roughly 86,000 clones, roughly 75% of them appearing once. Germline CDR1 reads MNHEY; CDR2 reads SVGAGI. The CDR3 is 13 residues long. The material sequenced was peripheral blood. This chain connects TRBV6-5 to TRBJ2-5; 7 nucleotides line up with TRBD1. The TCR comes from a man in his forties or fifties who had recovered from COVID-19. CDR3 nucleotides: TGTGCGGTATCGGGACAGTCCCCGGTGGCCCAGTACTTC. Translated, it gives CAVSGQSPVAQYF.